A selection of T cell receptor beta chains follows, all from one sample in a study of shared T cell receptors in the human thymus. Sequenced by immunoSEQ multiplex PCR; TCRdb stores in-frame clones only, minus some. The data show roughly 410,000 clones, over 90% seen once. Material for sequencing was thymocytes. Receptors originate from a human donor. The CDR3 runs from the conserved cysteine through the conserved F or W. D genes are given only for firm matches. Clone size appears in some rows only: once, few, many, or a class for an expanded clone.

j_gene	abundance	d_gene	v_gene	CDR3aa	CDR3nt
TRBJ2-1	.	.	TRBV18	CASSPRTPHEQFF	TGTGCCAGCTCGCCACGGACCCCCCATGAGCAGTTCTTC
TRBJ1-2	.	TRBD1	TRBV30	CAWSLRRGRRYGYTF	TGTGCCTGGAGTCTAAGGAGGGGGCGACGCTATGGCTACACCTTC
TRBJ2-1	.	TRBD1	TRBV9	CASSPKDRVNEQFF	TGTGCCAGCAGCCCTAAGGACAGGGTAAATGAGCAGTTCTTC
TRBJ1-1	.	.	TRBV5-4	CASSLTDSSPKPFF	TGTGCCAGCAGCTTAACTGACAGTAGCCCCAAGCCTTTCTTT
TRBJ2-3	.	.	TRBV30	CAWSVLWDTLPPDTQYF	TGTGCCTGGAGTGTATTGTGGGACACCCTCCCCCCAGATACGCAGTATTTT
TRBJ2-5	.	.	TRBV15	CATGLFQETQYF	TGTGCCACCGGACTTTTTCAAGAGACCCAGTACTTC
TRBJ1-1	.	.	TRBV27	CASSFLGFGFRGAFF	TGTGCCAGCAGTTTTTTGGGGTTTGGCTTCCGGGGGGCTTTCTTT
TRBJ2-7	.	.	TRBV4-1	CASSGGQIRAYEQYF	TGCGCCAGCTCCGGTGGACAGATTAGGGCCTACGAGCAGTACTTC
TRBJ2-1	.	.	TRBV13	CASSFGLAGTDEQFF	TGTGCCAGCAGCTTTGGCCTGGCGGGAACGGATGAGCAGTTCTTC
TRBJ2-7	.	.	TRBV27	CASTANGYEQYF	TGTGCCAGCACGGCAAATGGCTACGAGCAGTACTTC
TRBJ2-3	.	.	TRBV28	CASSAPEIPYSTDTQYF	TGTGCCAGCAGTGCCCCGGAAATTCCTTATAGCACAGATACGCAGTATTTT
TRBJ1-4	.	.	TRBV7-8	CASSLGKGQVNEKLFF	TGTGCCAGCAGCTTAGGGAAAGGGCAAGTTAATGAAAAACTGTTTTTT
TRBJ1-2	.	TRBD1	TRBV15	CATRSLRGQYGYTF	TGTGCCACCAGATCCCTCAGGGGGCAATATGGCTACACCTTC
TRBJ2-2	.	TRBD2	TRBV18	CASSKTSGFLKNTGELFF	TGTGCCAGCTCAAAGACTAGCGGGTTCCTTAAGAACACCGGGGAGCTGTTTTTT
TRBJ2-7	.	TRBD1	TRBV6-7	CASNLLLTRDRELSYEQYF	TGTGCCAGCAACCTCCTCCTAACCCGGGACAGGGAACTCTCCTACGAGCAGTACTTC
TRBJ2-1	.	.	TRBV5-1	CASSWPDPFSYNEQFF	TGCGCCAGCAGCTGGCCGGATCCATTCTCCTACAATGAGCAGTTCTTC
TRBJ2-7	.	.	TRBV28	CASSFGQGTPTAGPYEQYF	TGTGCCAGCAGTTTTGGGCAGGGGACCCCGACGGCCGGCCCCTACGAGCAGTACTTC
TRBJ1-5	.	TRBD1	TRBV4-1	CASSPRGLQPQHF	TGCGCCAGCAGCCCCAGGGGGCTTCAGCCCCAGCATTTT
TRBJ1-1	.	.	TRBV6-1	CASRAGRGGTEAFF	TGTGCCAGCCGGGCGGGGAGAGGAGGCACTGAAGCTTTCTTT
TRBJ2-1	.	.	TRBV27	CASSSKLISLINEQFF	TGTGCCAGCAGTTCCAAGCTTATATCCCTCATCAATGAGCAGTTCTTC
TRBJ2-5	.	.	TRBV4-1	CASSQALSGTIETQYF	TGCGCCAGCAGCCAAGCCCTTTCGGGGACCATCGAGACCCAGTACTTC
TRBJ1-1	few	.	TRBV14	CASSLSLGCPGCTEAFF	TGTGCCAGCAGCCTATCTCTAGGATGTCCTGGGTGCACTGAAGCTTTCTTT
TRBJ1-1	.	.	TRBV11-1	CASRRGVAGPEAFF	TGTGCCAGCAGGAGGGGAGTCGCGGGCCCTGAAGCTTTCTTT
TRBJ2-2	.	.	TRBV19	CASSIGLNTGELFF	TGTGCCAGTAGTATCGGCCTAAACACCGGGGAGCTGTTTTTT
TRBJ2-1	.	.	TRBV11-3	CASSTSRVGEQNEQFF	TGTGCCAGCAGTACATCCAGGGTCGGCGAGCAGAATGAGCAGTTCTTC
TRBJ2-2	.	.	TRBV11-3	CASSSRPGRGQNTGELFF	TGTGCCAGCAGCTCCCGTCCCGGGAGGGGGCAAAACACCGGGGAGCTGTTTTTT
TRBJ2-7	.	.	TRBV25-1	CASSGPGPPPIYEQYF	TGTGCCAGCAGTGGCCCGGGACCACCTCCGATTTACGAGCAGTACTTC
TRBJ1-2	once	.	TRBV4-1	CASSQGEGPGYTF	TGCGCCAGCAGCCAAGGGGAAGGGCCTGGCTACACCTTC